This T cell receptor beta chain is drawn from a study of T cell responses to AZD1222 COVID-19 vaccine. The study, taken as a whole, reports: Vaccination with two AZD1222 doses was followed by a rise in Spike-specific TCR breadth and depth. Nearly half of spike-specific TCRs reportedly target variant regions that are unmutated in the B.1.351 and B.1.1.7 variants. CD4 TCRs associated with vaccination spanned spike, dominating at 160-218 and 743-854.

Method: immunoSEQ multiplex PCR; TCRdb's copy keeps in-frame clones and lacks some. Of about 110,000 clones listed, 94% were seen once; the top ten hold 2.9%. V was pared by 6 bases and J by 9 bases, with 14 bases between. Germline V gene sequence: CDR1 MDHEN, CDR2 SYDVKM. The CDR3 consists of 12 residues. Concerning this clone: Antigen: not known.

Sample: peripheral blood, taken 28 days after the second AZD1222 dose. The TCR was taken from an adult who received the AZD1222 COVID-19 vaccine. The chain recombines TRBV28 with TRBJ1-1, with D hard to call. CDR3 DNA sequence: TGTGCCAGCAGCCAAGTCCAGCTCAAAGCTTTCTTT. Amino acid sequence: CASSQVQLKAFF. The whole variable domain, remainder taken from reference TRBV28 and TRBJ1-1, is DVKVTQSSRYLVKRTGEKVFLECVQDMDHENMFWYRQDPGLGLRLIYFSYDVKMKEKGDIPEGYSVSREKKERFSLILESASTNQTSMYLCASSQVQLKAFFGQGTRLTVV.